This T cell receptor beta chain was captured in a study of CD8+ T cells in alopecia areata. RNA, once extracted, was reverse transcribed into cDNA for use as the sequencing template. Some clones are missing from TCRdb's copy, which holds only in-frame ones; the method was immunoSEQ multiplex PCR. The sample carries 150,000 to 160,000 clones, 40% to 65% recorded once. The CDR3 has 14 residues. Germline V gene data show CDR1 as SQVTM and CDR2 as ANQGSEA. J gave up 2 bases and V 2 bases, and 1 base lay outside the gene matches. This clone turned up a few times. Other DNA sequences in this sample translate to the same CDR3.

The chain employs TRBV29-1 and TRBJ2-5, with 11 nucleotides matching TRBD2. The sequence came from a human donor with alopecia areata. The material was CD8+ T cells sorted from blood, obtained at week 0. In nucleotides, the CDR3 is TGCAGCGTTGAACTAGCGGGGGGACAAGAGACCCAGTACTTC. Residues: CSVELAGGQETQYF.